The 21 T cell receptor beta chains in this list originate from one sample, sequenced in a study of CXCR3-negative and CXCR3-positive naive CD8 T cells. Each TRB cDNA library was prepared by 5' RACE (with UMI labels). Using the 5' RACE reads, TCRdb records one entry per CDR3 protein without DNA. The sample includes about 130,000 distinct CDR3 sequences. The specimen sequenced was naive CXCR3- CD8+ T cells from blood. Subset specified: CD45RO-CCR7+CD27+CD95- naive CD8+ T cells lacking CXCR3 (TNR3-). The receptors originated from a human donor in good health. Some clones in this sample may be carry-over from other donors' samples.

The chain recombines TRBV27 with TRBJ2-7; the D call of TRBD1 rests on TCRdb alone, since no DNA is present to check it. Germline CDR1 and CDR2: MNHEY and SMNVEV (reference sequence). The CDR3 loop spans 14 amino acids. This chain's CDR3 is CASGLDGASYEQYF.

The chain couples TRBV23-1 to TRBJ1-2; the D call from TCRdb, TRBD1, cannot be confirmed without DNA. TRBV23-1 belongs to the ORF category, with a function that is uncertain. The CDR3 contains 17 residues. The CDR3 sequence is CASSPLSPGQPMRGYTF.

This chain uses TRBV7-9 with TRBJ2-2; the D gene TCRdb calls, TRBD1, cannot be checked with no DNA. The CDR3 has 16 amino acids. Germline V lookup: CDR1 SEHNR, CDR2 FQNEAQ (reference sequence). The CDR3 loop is CASRSPATGDTGELFF. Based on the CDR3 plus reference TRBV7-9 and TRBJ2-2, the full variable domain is DTGVSQNPRHKITKRGQNVTFRCDPISEHNRLYWYRQTLGQGPEFLTYFQNEAQLEKSRLLSDRFSAERPKGSFSTLEIQRTEQGDSAMYLCASRSPATGDTGELFFGEGSRLTVL.

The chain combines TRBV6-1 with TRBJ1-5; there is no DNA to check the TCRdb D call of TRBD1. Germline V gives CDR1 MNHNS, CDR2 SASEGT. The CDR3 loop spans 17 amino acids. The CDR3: CASSDETGGYSNQPQHF.

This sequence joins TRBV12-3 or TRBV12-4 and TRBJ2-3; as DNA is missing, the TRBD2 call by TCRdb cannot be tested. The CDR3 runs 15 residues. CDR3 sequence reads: CASSLALAGGGTQYF.

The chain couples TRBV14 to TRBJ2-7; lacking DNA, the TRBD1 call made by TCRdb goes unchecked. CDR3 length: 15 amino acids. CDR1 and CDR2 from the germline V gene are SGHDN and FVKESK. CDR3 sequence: CASSPLDISSYEQYF.

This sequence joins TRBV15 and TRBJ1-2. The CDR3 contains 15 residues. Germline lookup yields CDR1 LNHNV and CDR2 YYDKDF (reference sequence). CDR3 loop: CATSRERGSNYGYTF.

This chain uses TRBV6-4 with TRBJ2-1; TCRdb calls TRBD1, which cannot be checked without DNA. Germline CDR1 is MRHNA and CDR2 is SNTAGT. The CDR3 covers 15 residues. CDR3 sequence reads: CASSYRDPGYNEQFF.

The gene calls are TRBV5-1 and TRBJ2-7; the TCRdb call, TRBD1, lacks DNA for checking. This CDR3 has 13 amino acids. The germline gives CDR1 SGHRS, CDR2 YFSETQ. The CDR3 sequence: CASSYGTGLEQYF.

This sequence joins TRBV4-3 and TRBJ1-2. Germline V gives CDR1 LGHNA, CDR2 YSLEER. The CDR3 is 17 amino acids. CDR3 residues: CASSQEATEVQFYGYTF.

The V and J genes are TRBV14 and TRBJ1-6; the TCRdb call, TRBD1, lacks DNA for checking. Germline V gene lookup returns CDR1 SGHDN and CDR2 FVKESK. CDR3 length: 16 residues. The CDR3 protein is CASSQEARQYNSPLHF.

CDR3 loop: CASSPSTDTYGYTF. The chain carries TRBV7-9 and TRBJ1-2. The CDR3 loop spans 14 amino acids. Germline-derived CDR1 and CDR2 are SEHNR and FQNEAQ (reference sequence).

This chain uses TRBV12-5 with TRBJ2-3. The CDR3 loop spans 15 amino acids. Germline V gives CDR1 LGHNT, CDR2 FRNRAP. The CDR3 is CASGLTTKGTDTQYF.

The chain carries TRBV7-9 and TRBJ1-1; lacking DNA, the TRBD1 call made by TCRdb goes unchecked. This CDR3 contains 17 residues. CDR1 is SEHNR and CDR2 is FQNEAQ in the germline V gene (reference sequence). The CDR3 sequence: CASRDTRAAPSNTEAFF. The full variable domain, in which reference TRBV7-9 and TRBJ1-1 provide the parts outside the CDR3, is DTGVSQNPRHKITKRGQNVTFRCDPISEHNRLYWYRQTLGQGPEFLTYFQNEAQLEKSRLLSDRFSAERPKGSFSTLEIQRTEQGDSAMYLCASRDTRAAPSNTEAFFGQGTRLTVV.

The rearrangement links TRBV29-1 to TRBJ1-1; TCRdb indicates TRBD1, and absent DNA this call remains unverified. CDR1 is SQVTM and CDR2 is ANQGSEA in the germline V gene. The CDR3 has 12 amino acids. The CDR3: CSAAVKGAEAFF.

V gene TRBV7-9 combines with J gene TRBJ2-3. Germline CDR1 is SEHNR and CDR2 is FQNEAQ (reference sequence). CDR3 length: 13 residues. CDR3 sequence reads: CASAQAVEDTRYF.

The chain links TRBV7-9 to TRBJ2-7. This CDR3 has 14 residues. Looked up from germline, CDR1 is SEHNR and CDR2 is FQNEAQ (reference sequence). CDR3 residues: CASSPDDTVYEQYF.

CDR3 loop: CASSFSSASYNEQFF. The chain couples TRBV7-6 to TRBJ2-1; the D call from TCRdb, TRBD2, cannot be confirmed without DNA. The CDR3 length is 15 residues. The germline V gene has CDR1 SGHVS and CDR2 FNYEAQ.

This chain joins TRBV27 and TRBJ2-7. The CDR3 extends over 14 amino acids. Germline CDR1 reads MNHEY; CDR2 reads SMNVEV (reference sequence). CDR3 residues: CASSSQEWGYEQYF.

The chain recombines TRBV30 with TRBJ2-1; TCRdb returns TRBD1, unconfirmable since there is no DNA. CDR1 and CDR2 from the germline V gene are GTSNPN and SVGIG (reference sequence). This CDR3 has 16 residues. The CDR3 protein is CAWSPVGAGGMDEQFF.

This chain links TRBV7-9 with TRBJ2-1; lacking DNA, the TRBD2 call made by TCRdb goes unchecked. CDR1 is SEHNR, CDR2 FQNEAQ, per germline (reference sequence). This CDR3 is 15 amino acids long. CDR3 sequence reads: CASSELAGAYNEQFF.